This T cell receptor beta chain was sequenced for a study of blood T cell repertoires in COVID-19. Profiled with immunoSEQ multiplex PCR; TCRdb holds only in-frame clones, not every one. The table lists more than 250,000 clones, roughly 80% of them singletons, with roughly 4.6% in the top ten. CDR1 SGHVS and CDR2 FNYEAQ come from the germline V gene. The J segment lost 6 bases and the V segment lost 1 base, leaving 5 bases of the junction unmatched. The CDR3 is 16 amino acids. The sequenced sample consisted of peripheral blood. This rearrangement joins TRBV7-6 to TRBJ2-2; 10 bases line up with TRBD1. The receptor comes from a man aged 55 to 69 who had recovered from COVID-19. The CDR3 DNA sequence: TGTGCCAGCAGCTTAGGACAGGGGGCCAACCCCGGGGAGCTGTTTTTT. It codes for CASSLGQGANPGELFF.